What follows describes a single T cell receptor beta chain. Authors' methods: For nucleated cells, counts were estimated from reference gene primer amplification. Libraries were prepared by immunoSEQ multiplex PCR; TCRdb keeps only in-frame clonotypes and omits some of them. V, J and clone size are those of that table, while D and trimming were read from the DNA. Of almost 350,000 clones in the sample, 89% were seen once. Patients in Seattle were enrolled during active infection, then followed longitudinally. The data stem from a study of blood T cell repertoires in COVID-19. Study details: Italy, Spain and the United States were the sources of the convalescent and acute COVID-19 samples. PBMCs, B-cell-depleted T cells, or T cells were the source of the cDNA or gDNA that made up the material.

The receptor was derived from a woman aged 60-75 years with COVID-19, enrolled during active disease. Material for sequencing was peripheral blood.

DNA of the CDR3: TGTGCCAGCAGCCAAGATCTAGCCCCGGGGCCCCAGCATTTT. Translated, it gives CASSQDLAPGPQHF. The rearrangement links TRBV3-1 (or the pseudogene TRBV3-2) to TRBJ1-5; D uncertain. The V end lost 0 bases, the J end lost 9 bases, and 12 bases lay between the germline ends. Germline values: CDR1 LGHDT, CDR2 YNNKEL (reference sequence). The CDR3 runs to 14 residues.